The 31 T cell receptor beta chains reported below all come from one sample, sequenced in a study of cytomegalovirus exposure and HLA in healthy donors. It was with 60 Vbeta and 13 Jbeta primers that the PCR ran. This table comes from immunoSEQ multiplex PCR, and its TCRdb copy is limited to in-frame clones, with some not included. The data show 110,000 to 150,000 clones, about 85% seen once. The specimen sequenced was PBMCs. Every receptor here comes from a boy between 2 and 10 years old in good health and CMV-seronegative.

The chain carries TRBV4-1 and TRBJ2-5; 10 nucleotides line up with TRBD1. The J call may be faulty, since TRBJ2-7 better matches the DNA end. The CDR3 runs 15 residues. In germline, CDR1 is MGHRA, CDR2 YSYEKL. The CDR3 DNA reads TGCGCCAGCAGCCGAGGGACAGGGGCTAACTACGAGCAGTACTTC. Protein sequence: CASSRGTGANYEQYF.

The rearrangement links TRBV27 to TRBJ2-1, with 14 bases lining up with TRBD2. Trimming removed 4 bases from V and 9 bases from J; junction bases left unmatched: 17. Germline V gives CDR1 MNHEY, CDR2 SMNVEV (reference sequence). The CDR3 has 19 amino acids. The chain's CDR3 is CASSSEATVGLAGAIEQFF. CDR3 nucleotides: TGTGCCAGCAGTTCCGAAGCTACCGTGGGACTAGCGGGAGCAATTGAGCAGTTCTTC.

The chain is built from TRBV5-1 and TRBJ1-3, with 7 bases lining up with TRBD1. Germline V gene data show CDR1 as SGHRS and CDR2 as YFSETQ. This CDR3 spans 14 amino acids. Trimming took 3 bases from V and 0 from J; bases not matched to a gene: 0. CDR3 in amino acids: CASSWDSSGNTIYF. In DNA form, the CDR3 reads TGCGCCAGCAGCTGGGACAGCTCTGGAAACACCATATATTTT.

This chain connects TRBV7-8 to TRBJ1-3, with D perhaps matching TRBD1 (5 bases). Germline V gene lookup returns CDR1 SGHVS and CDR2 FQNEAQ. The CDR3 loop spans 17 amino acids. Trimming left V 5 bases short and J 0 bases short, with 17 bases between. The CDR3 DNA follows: TGTGCCAGCAGCAGAACCTCGGGACTGAGCTCTGGAAACACCATATATTTT. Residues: CASSRTSGLSSGNTIYF.

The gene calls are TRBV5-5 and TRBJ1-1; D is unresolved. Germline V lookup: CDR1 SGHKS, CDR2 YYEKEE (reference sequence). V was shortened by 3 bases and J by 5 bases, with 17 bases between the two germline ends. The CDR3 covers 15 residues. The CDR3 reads CASSSTPDIRTEAFF. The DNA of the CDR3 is TGTGCCAGCAGCTCAACCCCAGACATTAGGACTGAAGCTTTCTTT.

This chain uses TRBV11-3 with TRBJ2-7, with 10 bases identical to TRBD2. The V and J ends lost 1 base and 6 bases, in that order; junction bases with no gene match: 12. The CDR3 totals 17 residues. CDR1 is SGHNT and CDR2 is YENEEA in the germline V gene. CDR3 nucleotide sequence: TGTGCCAGCAGCTTAGCTTTAGCGGGAGGAGGCTTTCCCGAGCAGTACTTC. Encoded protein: CASSLALAGGGFPEQYF.

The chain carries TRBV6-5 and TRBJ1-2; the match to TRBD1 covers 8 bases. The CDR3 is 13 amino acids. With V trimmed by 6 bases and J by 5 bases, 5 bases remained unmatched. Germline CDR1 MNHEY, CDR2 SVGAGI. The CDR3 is CASSRDRFYGYTF. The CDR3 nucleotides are TGTGCCAGCAGCCGGGACAGGTTTTATGGCTACACCTTC.

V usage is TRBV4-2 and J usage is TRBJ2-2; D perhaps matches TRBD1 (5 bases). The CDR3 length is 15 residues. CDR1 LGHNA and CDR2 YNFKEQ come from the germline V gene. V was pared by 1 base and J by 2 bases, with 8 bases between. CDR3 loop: CASSQGWGNTGELFF. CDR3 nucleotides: TGTGCCAGCAGCCAAGGATGGGGCAACACCGGGGAGCTGTTTTTT.

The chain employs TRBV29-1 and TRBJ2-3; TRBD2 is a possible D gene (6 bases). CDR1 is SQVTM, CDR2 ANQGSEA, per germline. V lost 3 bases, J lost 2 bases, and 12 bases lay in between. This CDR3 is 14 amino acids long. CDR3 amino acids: CSVDGLTPTDTQYF. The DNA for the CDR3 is TGCAGCGTTGACGGACTAACCCCCACAGATACGCAGTATTTT.

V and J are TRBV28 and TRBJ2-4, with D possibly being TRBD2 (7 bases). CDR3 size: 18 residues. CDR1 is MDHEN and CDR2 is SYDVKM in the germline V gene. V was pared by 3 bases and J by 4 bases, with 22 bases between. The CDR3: CASSFFSRGGDDKNIQYF. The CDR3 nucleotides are TGTGCCAGCAGTTTCTTCAGCAGGGGAGGGGACGATAAAAACATTCAGTACTTC.

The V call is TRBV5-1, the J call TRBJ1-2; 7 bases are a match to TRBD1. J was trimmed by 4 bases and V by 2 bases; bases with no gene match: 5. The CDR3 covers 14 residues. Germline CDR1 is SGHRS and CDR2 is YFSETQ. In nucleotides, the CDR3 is TGCGCCAGCAGCTTCGGGACAGAAGCCTATGGCTACACCTTC. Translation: CASSFGTEAYGYTF.

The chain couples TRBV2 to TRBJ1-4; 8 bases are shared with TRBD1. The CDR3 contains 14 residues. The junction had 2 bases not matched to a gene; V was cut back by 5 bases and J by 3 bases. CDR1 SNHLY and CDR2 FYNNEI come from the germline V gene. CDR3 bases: TGTGCCAGCAGTCAGGGGGCTTCTAATGAAAAACTGTTTTTT. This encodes CASSQGASNEKLFF.

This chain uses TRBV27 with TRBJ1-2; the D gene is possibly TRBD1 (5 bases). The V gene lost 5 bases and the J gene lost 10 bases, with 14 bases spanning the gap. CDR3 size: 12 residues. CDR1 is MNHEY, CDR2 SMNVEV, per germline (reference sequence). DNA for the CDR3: TGTGCCAGCAGTCCGACGGGGGTGGTCTACACCTTC. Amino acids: CASSPTGVVYTF.

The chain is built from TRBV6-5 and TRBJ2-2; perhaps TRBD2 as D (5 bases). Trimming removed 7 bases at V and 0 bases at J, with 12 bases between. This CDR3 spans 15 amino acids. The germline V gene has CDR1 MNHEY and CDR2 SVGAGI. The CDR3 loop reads CASTGGLANTGELFF. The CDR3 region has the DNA TGTGCCAGCACGGGCGGACTCGCGAACACCGGGGAGCTGTTTTTT.

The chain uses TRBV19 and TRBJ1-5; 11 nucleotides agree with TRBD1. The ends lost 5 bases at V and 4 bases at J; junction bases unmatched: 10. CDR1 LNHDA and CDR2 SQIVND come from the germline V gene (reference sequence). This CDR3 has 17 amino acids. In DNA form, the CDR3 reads TGTGCCAGTAGTGGTCCCGGGACAGGGGGTGGAAATCAGCCCCAGCATTTT. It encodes CASSGPGTGGGNQPQHF.

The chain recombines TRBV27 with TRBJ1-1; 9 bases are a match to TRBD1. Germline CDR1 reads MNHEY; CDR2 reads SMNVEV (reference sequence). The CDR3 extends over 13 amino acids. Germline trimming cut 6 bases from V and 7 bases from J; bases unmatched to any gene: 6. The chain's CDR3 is CASRRQGVLEAFF. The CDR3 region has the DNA TGTGCCAGCAGAAGACAGGGGGTCCTTGAAGCTTTCTTT.

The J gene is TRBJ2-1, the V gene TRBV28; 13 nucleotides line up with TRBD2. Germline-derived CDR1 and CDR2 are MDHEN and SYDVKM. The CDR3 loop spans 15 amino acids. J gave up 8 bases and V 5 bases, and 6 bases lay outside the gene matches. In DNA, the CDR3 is TGTGCCAGCAGTCCCTCCACTAGCGGGAGGGATGAGCAGTTCTTC. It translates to CASSPSTSGRDEQFF.

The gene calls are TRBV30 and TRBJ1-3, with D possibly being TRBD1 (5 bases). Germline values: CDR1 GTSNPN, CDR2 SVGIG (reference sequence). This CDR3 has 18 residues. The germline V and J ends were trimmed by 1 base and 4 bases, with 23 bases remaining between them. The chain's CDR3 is CAWSGQGSQTVPGNTIYF. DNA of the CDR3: TGTGCCTGGAGTGGGCAGGGATCACAGACAGTTCCGGGAAACACCATATATTTT.

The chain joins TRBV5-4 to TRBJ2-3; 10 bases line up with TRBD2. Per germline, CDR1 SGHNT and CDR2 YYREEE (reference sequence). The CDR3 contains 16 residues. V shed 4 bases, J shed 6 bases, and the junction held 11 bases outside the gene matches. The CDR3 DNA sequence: TGTGCCAGCAGCCGCTCGCTAGCGGGAGACGTGGATACGCAGTATTTT. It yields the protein CASSRSLAGDVDTQYF. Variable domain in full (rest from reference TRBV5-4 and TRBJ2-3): ETGVTQSPTHLIKTRGQQVTLRCSSQSGHNTVSWYQQALGQGPQFIFQYYREEENGRGNFPPRFSGLQFPNYSSELNVNALELDDSALYLCASSRSLAGDVDTQYFGPGTRLTVL.

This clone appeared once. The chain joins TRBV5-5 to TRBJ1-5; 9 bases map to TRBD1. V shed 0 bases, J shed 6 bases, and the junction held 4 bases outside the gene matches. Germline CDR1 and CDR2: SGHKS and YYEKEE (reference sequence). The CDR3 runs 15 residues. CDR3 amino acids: CASSLGGQGLQPQHF. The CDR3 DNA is TGTGCCAGCAGCTTGGGGGGACAGGGTCTTCAGCCCCAGCATTTT. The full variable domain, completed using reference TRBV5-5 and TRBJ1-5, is DAGVTQSPTHLIKTRGQQVTLRCSPISGHKSVSWYQQVLGQGPQFIFQYYEKEERGRGNFPDRFSARQFPNYSSELNVNALLLGDSALYLCASSLGGQGLQPQHFGDGTRLSIL.

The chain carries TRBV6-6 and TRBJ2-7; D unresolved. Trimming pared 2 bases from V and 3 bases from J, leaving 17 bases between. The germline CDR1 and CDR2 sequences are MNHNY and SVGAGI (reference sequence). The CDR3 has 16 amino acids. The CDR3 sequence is CASSYVGRSVHYEQYF. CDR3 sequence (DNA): TGTGCCAGCAGTTACGTAGGCCGAAGCGTACACTACGAGCAGTACTTC.

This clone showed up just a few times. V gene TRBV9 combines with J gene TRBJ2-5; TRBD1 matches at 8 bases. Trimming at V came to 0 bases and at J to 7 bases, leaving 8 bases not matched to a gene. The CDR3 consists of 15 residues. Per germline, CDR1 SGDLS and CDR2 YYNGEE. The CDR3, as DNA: TGTGCCAGCAGCGTAGGCACCGGGACAGGTGGGACCCAGTACTTC. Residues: CASSVGTGTGGTQYF.

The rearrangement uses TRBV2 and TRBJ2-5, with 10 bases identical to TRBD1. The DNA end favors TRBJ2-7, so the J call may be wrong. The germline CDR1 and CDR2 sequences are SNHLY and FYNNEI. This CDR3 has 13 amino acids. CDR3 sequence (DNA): TGTGCCAGCGAAGGGACAGGGGTCAACGAGCAGTACTTC. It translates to CASEGTGVNEQYF.

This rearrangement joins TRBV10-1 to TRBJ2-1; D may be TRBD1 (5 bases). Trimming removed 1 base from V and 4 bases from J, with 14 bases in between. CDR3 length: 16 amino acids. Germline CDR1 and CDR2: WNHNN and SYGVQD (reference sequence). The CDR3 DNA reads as TGCGCCAGCAGTGAGTATCTTGGGGCGCCTTACAATGAGCAGTTCTTC. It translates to CASSEYLGAPYNEQFF.

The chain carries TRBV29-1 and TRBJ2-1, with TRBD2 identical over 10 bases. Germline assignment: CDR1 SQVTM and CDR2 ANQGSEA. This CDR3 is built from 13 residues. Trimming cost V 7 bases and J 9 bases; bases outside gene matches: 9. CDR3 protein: CSAASGSYFEQFF. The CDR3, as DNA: TGCAGCGCCGCTAGCGGGAGCTACTTTGAGCAGTTCTTC.

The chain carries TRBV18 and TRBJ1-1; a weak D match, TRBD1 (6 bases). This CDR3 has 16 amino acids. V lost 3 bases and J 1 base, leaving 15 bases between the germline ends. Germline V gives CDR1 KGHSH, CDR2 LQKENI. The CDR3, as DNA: TGTGCCAGCTCACCTTTACCCGGGACAAGGAACACTGAAGCTTTCTTT. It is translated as CASSPLPGTRNTEAFF.

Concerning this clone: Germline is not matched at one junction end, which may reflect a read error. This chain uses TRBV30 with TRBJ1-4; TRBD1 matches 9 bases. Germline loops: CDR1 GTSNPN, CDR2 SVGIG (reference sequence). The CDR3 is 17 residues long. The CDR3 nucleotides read TGTGCCTGGAACCTGAACAGATTCGGGACAGGGCTTGGAAAACTGGGTTTT. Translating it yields CAWNLNRFGTGLGKLGF.

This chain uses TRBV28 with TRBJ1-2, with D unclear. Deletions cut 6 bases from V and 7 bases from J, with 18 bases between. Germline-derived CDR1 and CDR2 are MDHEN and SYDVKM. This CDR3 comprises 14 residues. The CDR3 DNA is TGTGCCAGCAGCCTCGGAGGGTCCGTGGGTGGCTACACCTTC. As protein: CASSLGGSVGGYTF.

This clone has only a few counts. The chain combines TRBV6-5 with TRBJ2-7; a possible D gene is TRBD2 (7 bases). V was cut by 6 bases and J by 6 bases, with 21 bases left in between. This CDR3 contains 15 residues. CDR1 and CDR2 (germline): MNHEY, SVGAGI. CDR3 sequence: CASSFRRGGAVEQYF. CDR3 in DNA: TGTGCCAGCAGCTTCCGGCGCGGGGGCGCGGTCGAGCAGTACTTC.

CDR3 DNA sequence: TGCAGCGTTGGGAAACAGGGACCCGGGGAGCTGTTTTTT. This codes for CSVGKQGPGELFF. The rearrangement joins TRBV29-1 to TRBJ2-2; possible D gene TRBD1, 6 bases. This CDR3 comprises 13 residues. The ends were cut back, 4 bases at V and 6 bases at J, with 12 bases in the middle. Germline V gene sequence: CDR1 SQVTM, CDR2 ANQGSEA.

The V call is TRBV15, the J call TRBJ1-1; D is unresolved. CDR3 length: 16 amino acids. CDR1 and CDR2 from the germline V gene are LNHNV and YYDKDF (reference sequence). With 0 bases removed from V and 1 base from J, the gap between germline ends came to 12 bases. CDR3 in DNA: TGTGCCACCAGCAGAGATAGGTTCTGGGCGAACACTGAAGCTTTCTTT. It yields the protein CATSRDRFWANTEAFF.